These T cell receptor beta chains were read from a single sample in a study of metastatic and nonmetastatic thyroid tumors. TCRdb recomputed clones from the PCR reads via MiXCR. Altogether 45,000 or so clones are present, 15% to 20% being singletons, with the ten largest covering 20% to 25%. Sequencing was performed on blood. These receptors were collected from a female donor with papillary thyroid cancer or a benign thyroid nodule (not recorded which). Some clones in this sample may be carry-over from other donors' samples. Each CDR3 is given with its conserved first and last residue. The D gene is left open where the match is weak. Clone size is not always given. Where it is, it says once, few, many or a class for expanded clones.

v_gene	abundance	len	d_gene	j_gene	CDR3nt	CDR3aa
TRBV24-1	many	14	TRBD2	TRBJ2-5	TGTGCCACCAGTGGAATAGCGGGAGAAGAGACCCAGTACTTC	CATSGIAGEETQYF
TRBV18	many	15	TRBD2	TRBJ2-5	TGTGCCAGCTCACCGACTAGCGGGAGATGGGAGACCCAGTACTTC	CASSPTSGRWETQYF
TRBV6-2/TRBV6-3	many	14	-	TRBJ1-5	TGTGCCAGCAGTTACTCGACAAACAATCAGCCCCAGCATTTT	CASSYSTNNQPQHF
TRBV19	few	15	-	TRBJ2-2	TGTGCCAGTAGTAACTTGGGGCGCGTCACCGGGGAGCTGTTTTTT	CASSNLGRVTGELFF
TRBV12-3/TRBV12-4	-	14	TRBD1	TRBJ1-1	TGTGCCAGCAGTAAGACAGGGGGCATCACTGAAGCTTTCTTT	CASSKTGGITEAFF
TRBV12-3/TRBV12-4	many	13	-	TRBJ1-2	TGTGCCAGCAGTTTAGTAACAGGCTATGGCTACACCTTC	CASSLVTGYGYTF
TRBV20-1	-	13	-	TRBJ2-3	TGCAGTGCTAGAGCAGGAATCACAGATGCGCAGTATTTT	CSARAGITDAQYF
TRBV24-1	few	12	-	TRBJ2-1	TGTGCCACCAGTTTGGAGTACAATGAGCAGTTCTTC	CATSLEYNEQFF
TRBV19	-	18	TRBD1	TRBJ2-1	TGTGCCAGTAGTAACGGACAGGGGGCCCGGAGCTCCTACAATGAGCAGTTCTTC	CASSNGQGARSSYNEQFF
TRBV30	many	11	-	TRBJ2-7	TGTGCCTGGAGTAAGGGCTACGAGCAGTACTTC	CAWSKGYEQYF
TRBV9	-	18	TRBD2	TRBJ2-2	TGTGCCAGCAGCGTAGGCCGGGAGGGGCGGCCCGACACCGGGGAGCTGTTTTTT	CASSVGREGRPDTGELFF
TRBV18	many	13	-	TRBJ2-7	TGTGCCAGCTCACAGGGTGAGAACTACGAGCAGTACTTC	CASSQGENYEQYF
TRBV6-1	medium-sized	14	TRBD2	TRBJ2-3	TGTGCCAGCAGAACTAGCGGGGGCACAGATACGCAGTATTTT	CASRTSGGTDTQYF
TRBV6-1	-	11	-	TRBJ2-3	TGTGCCAGCAGGTTCGGGGGTACGCAGTATTTT	CASRFGGTQYF
TRBV6-1	medium-sized	17	TRBD2	TRBJ2-2	TGTGCCAGCAGTGCAACCGGGACTAGCGGAAACACCGGGGAGCTGTTTTTT	CASSATGTSGNTGELFF
TRBV27	medium-sized	12	TRBD1	TRBJ2-7	TGTGCCAGCAGTCCCTACAGGGGCGAGCAGTACTTC	CASSPYRGEQYF
TRBV20-1	-	13	-	TRBJ1-1	TGCAGTGCTAGGGGTGAGAGGAACACTGAAGCTTTCTTT	CSARGERNTEAFF
TRBV11-2	many	15	TRBD1	TRBJ2-7	TGTGCCAGCAGCTTCACCGGGACAGGGGTAGGGGAGCAGTACTTC	CASSFTGTGVGEQYF
TRBV6-1	few	12	TRBD1	TRBJ1-1	TGTGCCAGCAGTCCTGGGACAGAGGGGACTTTCTTT	CASSPGTEGTFF
TRBV7-3	-	15	-	TRBJ2-1	TGTGCCAGCAGCTTAGTTAGCGAGTCGTTCGGTGAGCAGTTCTTC	CASSLVSESFGEQFF
TRBV2	few	12	-	TRBJ2-3	TGTGCCAGCAGGGAAACCACAGATACGCAGTATTTT	CASRETTDTQYF
TRBV5-1	once	14	-	TRBJ1-2	TGCGCCAGCAGCTTGGCCGGGGGGTGGAGTGGCTACACCTTC	CASSLAGGWSGYTF
TRBV11-2	many	12	-	TRBJ2-7	TGTGCCAGCAGCTTAGGGTCCCTCGAGCAGTACTTC	CASSLGSLEQYF